These T cell receptor beta chains were read from a single sample in a study of molecular identifiers for immune sequencing clone quantification. Via MiXCR, TCRdb re-called the PCR reads, giving one row per CDR3 protein. Of more than 35,000 distinct CDR3 sequences listed, 15% to 20% were seen once; the top ten hold roughly 0.99%. Sequencing was done on a sample of naive CD8+ T cells from blood, with Jurkat cell RNA spiked in. Receptors were obtained from a human donor in good health. Some libraries in this study had Jurkat cell RNA spiked in. Each CDR3 is given with its conserved first and last residue. D genes are given only for firm matches. Where a row states a size, it is once, few, many or the class of an expanded clone; other rows omit it.

size: many; length: 15; V: TRBV9; D: NA; J: TRBJ2-3; DNA: TGTGCCAGCAGCGTAGCGACTCAAAGTACAGATACGCAGTATTTT; CDR3: CASSVATQSTDTQYF
size: many; length: 14; V: TRBV27; D: TRBD1; J: TRBJ2-7; DNA: TGTGCCAGCAGTTTAAGGGGACAGGGGTACGAGCAGTACTTC; CDR3: CASSLRGQGYEQYF
size: many; length: 17; V: TRBV4-3; D: NA; J: TRBJ1-1; DNA: TGCGCCAGCAGCCAGTCACTAGGAGGGTCTGGGAACACTGAAGCTTTCTTT; CDR3: CASSQSLGGSGNTEAFF
size: NA; length: 15; V: TRBV5-1; D: NA; J: TRBJ2-2; DNA: TGCGCCAGCACCCGGGACGATATATTCACCGGGGAGCTGTTTTTT; CDR3: CASTRDDIFTGELFF
size: once; length: 15; V: TRBV3-1; D: TRBD2; J: TRBJ2-1; DNA: TGTGCCAGCAGCCAAGTAGGACTAGCGGGATCTGAGCAGCTCTTC; CDR3: CASSQVGLAGSEQLF
size: NA; length: 19; V: TRBV12-3/TRBV12-4; D: TRBD2; J: TRBJ2-1; DNA: TGTGCCAGCAGCCTAAACACTCTGACTAGCGGGGGGCCGGCGAATGAGCAGTTCTTC; CDR3: CASSLNTLTSGGPANEQFF
size: many; length: 16; V: TRBV11-2; D: NA; J: TRBJ2-3; DNA: TGTGCCAGCAGTCCCGTACCCCGTCTTGGCACAGATACGCAGTATTTT; CDR3: CASSPVPRLGTDTQYF
size: many; length: 15; V: TRBV4-3; D: NA; J: TRBJ1-2; DNA: TGCGCCAGCAGCCAAGATTACGGGGTAGACTATGGCTACACCTTC; CDR3: CASSQDYGVDYGYTF
size: many; length: 14; V: TRBV20-1; D: TRBD2; J: TRBJ2-3; DNA: TGCAGTGTCGGGACTAGCGGGTATCCAGATACGCAGTATTTT; CDR3: CSVGTSGYPDTQYF
size: many; length: 13; V: TRBV12-3/TRBV12-4; D: NA; J: TRBJ1-5; DNA: TGTGCCAGCAGCCGGGGGTTTATACAGCCCCAGCATTTT; CDR3: CASSRGFIQPQHF
size: few; length: 12; V: TRBV19; D: NA; J: TRBJ2-2; DNA: TGTGCCAGTAGAGGGACATCCGGGGAGCTGTTTTTT; CDR3: CASRGTSGELFF
size: many; length: 14; V: TRBV19; D: NA; J: TRBJ2-4; DNA: TGTGCCAGTAGTGAAGAGGGCCCCAAAAACATTCAGTACTTC; CDR3: CASSEEGPKNIQYF
size: many; length: 14; V: TRBV7-9; D: NA; J: TRBJ1-1; DNA: TGTGCCAGCAGCTGGCCAGGGGAGAACACTGAAGCTTTCTTT; CDR3: CASSWPGENTEAFF
size: many; length: 15; V: TRBV6-5; D: NA; J: TRBJ2-7; DNA: TGTGCCAGCAGTTATAACGGACAGAGCTCCTACGAGCAGTACTTC; CDR3: CASSYNGQSSYEQYF
size: NA; length: 15; V: TRBV15; D: NA; J: TRBJ2-3; DNA: TGTACCACCAGCAGAGACGAGGGGCGCACAGATACGCAGTATTTT; CDR3: CTTSRDEGRTDTQYF
size: many; length: 18; V: TRBV4-1; D: TRBD1; J: TRBJ2-5; DNA: TGCGCCAGCAGCCAAGATCCGGGTGACAGGGTGTTACGAGAGACCCAGTACTTC; CDR3: CASSQDPGDRVLRETQYF
size: few; length: 15; V: TRBV4-3; D: NA; J: TRBJ2-4; DNA: TGCGCCAGCAGCCAAGTAATTTCCGGGCTAAACATTCAGTACTTC; CDR3: CASSQVISGLNIQYF
size: many; length: 17; V: TRBV13; D: NA; J: TRBJ2-3; DNA: TGTGCCAGCAGCTCAGGGTCGCCCGGGGGTGTTGCAGATACGCAGTATTTT; CDR3: CASSSGSPGGVADTQYF
size: NA; length: 14; V: TRBV20-1; D: NA; J: TRBJ2-7; DNA: TGCAGTGCTAGAGATGGGGGCAGGGGGGAGGAGCAGTACTTC; CDR3: CSARDGGRGEEQYF
size: many; length: 15; V: TRBV7-3; D: NA; J: TRBJ2-3; DNA: TGTGCCAGCAGCAGAGGACAAGCCCGCACAGATACGCAGTATTTT; CDR3: CASSRGQARTDTQYF
size: NA; length: 14; V: TRBV20-1; D: NA; J: TRBJ2-7; DNA: TGCAGTGCCTTAAGTGGGCAGGAGTATTACGAGCAGTACTTC; CDR3: CSALSGQEYYEQYF
size: many; length: 15; V: TRBV20-1; D: TRBD2; J: TRBJ2-3; DNA: TGCAGTGCTGTGGGACTATCTGAAAACACAGATACGCAGTATTTT; CDR3: CSAVGLSENTDTQYF
size: few; length: 14; V: TRBV4-1; D: NA; J: TRBJ2-7; DNA: TGCGCCAGCAGCTATCAAACAGGGTTCTACGAGCAGTACTTC; CDR3: CASSYQTGFYEQYF
size: many; length: 13; V: TRBV27; D: NA; J: TRBJ1-5; DNA: TGTGCCAGCAGTCTTGGACAGAGATGGCCCCAGCATTTT; CDR3: CASSLGQRWPQHF
size: NA; length: 18; V: TRBV29-1; D: TRBD2; J: TRBJ2-5; DNA: TGCAGCGTTGAAGATCTCAGGGGGACTAGCGGGGGGCGGGAGACCCAGTACTTC; CDR3: CSVEDLRGTSGGRETQYF
size: many; length: 15; V: TRBV7-9; D: NA; J: TRBJ1-1; DNA: TGTGCCAGCAGCTTAGCGCTAGGTCTGAACACTGAAGCTTTCTTT; CDR3: CASSLALGLNTEAFF
size: many; length: 16; V: TRBV4-3; D: NA; J: TRBJ2-1; DNA: TGCGCCAGCAGCCAAATGGGGCCCCGCTCCTACAATGAGCAGTTCTTC; CDR3: CASSQMGPRSYNEQFF
size: many; length: 15; V: TRBV28; D: NA; J: TRBJ2-7; DNA: TGTGCCAGCAGTTTCGACGAAGGCCTGACCTACGAGCAGTACTTC; CDR3: CASSFDEGLTYEQYF
size: many; length: 18; V: TRBV4-3; D: TRBD2; J: TRBJ2-1; DNA: TGCGCCAGCAGCCAAGATTCGGTTTCTAGCGGGTTATACAATGAGCAGTTCTTC; CDR3: CASSQDSVSSGLYNEQFF
size: few; length: 16; V: TRBV20-1; D: NA; J: TRBJ2-7; DNA: TGCAGTGCCCACCTCCGGGGTGGGACGAGCTCCTACGAGCAGTACTTC; CDR3: CSAHLRGGTSSYEQYF
size: many; length: 14; V: TRBV24-1; D: NA; J: TRBJ2-7; DNA: TGTGCCACCAGTGACCCGGACGCCGGCCACGAGCAGTACTTC; CDR3: CATSDPDAGHEQYF
size: many; length: 13; V: TRBV29-1; D: NA; J: TRBJ2-1; DNA: TGCAGCGTTGAAGCTCGCTATCTCAATGAGCAGTTCTTC; CDR3: CSVEARYLNEQFF
size: NA; length: 14; V: TRBV6-5; D: TRBD2; J: TRBJ2-7; DNA: TGTGCCAGCAGAGGGACTAGCGGATCCTACGAGCAGTACTTC; CDR3: CASRGTSGSYEQYF
size: many; length: 16; V: TRBV4-3; D: TRBD1; J: TRBJ1-1; DNA: TGCGCCAGCAGCCAAGATTTCAGGGGGCCGGACACTGAAGCTTTCTTT; CDR3: CASSQDFRGPDTEAFF